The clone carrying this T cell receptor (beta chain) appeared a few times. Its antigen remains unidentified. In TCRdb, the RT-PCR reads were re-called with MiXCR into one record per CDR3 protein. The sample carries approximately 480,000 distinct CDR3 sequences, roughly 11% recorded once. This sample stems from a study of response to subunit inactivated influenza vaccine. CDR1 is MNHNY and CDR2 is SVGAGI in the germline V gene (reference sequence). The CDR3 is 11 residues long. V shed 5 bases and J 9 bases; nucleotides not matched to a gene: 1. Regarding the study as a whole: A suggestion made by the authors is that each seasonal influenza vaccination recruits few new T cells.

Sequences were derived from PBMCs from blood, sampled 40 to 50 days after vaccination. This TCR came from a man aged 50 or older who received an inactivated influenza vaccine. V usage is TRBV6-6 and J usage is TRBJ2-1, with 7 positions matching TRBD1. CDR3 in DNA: TGTGCCAGCAGTCACAGGGGTGAGCAGTTCTTC. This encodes CASSHRGEQFF.